The present entry profiles one TCR beta chain with its context. Germline and junction disagree at one end, which may indicate a read error. This sample was taken from a study of identical twins. Unique molecular identifiers were in the cDNA, with template-switch universal primer binding. MiXCR, run by TCRdb on the 5' RACE reads, gives a single entry per CDR3 protein. The sample holds 1.5 million or so distinct CDR3 sequences, around 33% seen once. CDR3 length equals 13 residues. The germline gives CDR1 MNHNS, CDR2 SASEGT. The chain employs TRBV6-1 and TRBJ1-6; no definite D call. The receptor's source is a newborn girl in good health. What was sequenced was cord blood. DNA of the CDR3: TGTGCCAGCAGTGAAAATAGGAGATCACCCCCCCACTTT. Encoded protein: CASSENRRSPPHF.